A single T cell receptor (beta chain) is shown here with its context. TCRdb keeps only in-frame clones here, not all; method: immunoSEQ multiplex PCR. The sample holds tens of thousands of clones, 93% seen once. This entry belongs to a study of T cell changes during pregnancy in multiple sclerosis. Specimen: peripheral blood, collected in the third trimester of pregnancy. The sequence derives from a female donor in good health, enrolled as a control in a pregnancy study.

The CDR3 DNA reads as TGCGCCAGCAGCACAGACAGGGGGCAAAACTATGGCTACACCTTC. The encoded protein is CASSTDRGQNYGYTF. The rearrangement links TRBV4-1 to TRBJ1-2, with TRBD1 identical over 10 bases. Germline CDR1 is MGHRA and CDR2 is YSYEKL. The trim removed 5 bases at V and 2 bases at J, leaving 5 bases unmatched. The CDR3 has 15 amino acids.